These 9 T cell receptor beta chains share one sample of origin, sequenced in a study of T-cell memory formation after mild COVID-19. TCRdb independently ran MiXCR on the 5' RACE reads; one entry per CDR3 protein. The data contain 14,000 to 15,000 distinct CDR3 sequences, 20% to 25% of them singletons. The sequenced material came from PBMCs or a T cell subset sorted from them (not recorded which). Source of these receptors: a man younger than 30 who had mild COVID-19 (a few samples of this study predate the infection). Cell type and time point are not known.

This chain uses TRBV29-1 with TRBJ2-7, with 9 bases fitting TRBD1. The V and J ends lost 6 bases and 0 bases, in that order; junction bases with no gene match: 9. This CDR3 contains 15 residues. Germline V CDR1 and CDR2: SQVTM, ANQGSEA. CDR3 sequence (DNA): TGCAGCGTGATGACAGGGGGGCAGAGCTCCTACGAGCAGTACTTC. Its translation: CSVMTGGQSSYEQYF.

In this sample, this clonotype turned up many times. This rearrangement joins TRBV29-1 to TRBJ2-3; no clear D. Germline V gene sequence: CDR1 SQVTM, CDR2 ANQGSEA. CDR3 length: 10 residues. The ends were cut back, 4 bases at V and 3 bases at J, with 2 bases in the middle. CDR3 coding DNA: TGCAGCGTTGGGACAGATACGCAGTATTTT. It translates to CSVGTDTQYF.

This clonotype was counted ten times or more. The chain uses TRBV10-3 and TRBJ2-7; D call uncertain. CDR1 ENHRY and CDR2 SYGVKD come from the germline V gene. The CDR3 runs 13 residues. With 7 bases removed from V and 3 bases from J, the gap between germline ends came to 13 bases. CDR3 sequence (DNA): TGTGCCATCAAAGGTGCATGGCTCTACGAGCAGTACTTC. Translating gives CAIKGAWLYEQYF.

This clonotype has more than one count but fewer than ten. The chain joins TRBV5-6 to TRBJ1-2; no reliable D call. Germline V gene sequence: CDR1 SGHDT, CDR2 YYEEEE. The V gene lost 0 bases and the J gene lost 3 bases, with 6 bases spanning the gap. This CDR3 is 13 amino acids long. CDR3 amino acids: CASSLVGYYGYTF. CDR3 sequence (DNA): TGTGCCAGCAGCTTGGTGGGGTACTATGGCTACACCTTC. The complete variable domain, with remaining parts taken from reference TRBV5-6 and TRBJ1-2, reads DAGVTQSPTHLIKTRGQQVTLRCSPKSGHDTVSWYQQALGQGPQFIFQYYEEEERQRGNFPDRFSGHQFPNYSSELNVNALLLGDSALYLCASSLVGYYGYTFGSGTRLTVV.

In nucleotides, the CDR3 is TGTGCCTGGACCGAACTTAGAGCGGGGGAGCTGTTTTTT. Its translation is CAWTELRAGELFF. The chain recombines TRBV30 with TRBJ2-2; D not resolved. Trimming stripped 4 bases from V and 8 bases from J, with 14 bases between. The CDR3 loop spans 13 amino acids. Germline V gives CDR1 GTSNPN, CDR2 SVGIG (reference sequence).

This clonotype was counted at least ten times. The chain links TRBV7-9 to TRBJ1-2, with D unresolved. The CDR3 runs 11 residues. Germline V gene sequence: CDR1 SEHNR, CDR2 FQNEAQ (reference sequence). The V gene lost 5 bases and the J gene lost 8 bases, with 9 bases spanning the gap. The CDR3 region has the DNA TGTGCCAGCAGCCCTAGCTCGGGCTACACCTTC. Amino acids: CASSPSSGYTF.

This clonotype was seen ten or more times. Here the CDR3 reads CASSSAWDYTDTQYF. The CDR3 region has the DNA TGTGCCAGCAGCTCCGCCTGGGACTACACAGATACGCAGTATTTT. The gene calls are TRBV7-2 and TRBJ2-3, with 7 bases aligning to TRBD2. The CDR3 is made up of 15 amino acids. V shed 4 bases, J shed 2 bases, and the junction held 6 bases outside the gene matches. Germline V gene data show CDR1 as SGHTA and CDR2 as FQGNSA.

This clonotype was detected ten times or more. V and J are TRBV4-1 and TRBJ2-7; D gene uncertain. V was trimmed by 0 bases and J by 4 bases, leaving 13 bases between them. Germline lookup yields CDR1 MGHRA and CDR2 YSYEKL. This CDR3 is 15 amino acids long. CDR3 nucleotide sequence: TGCGCCAGCAGCCAAGATAGTCACAGACCGTACGAGCAGTACTTC. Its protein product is CASSQDSHRPYEQYF.

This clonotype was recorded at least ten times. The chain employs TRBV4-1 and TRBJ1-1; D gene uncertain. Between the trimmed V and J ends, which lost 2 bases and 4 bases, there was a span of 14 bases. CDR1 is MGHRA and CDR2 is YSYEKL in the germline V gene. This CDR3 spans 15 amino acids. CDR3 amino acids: CASSQRRVWGTEAFF. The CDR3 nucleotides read TGCGCCAGCAGCCAACGAAGGGTCTGGGGCACTGAAGCTTTCTTT.